This TCR beta chain emerged from a study of cytomegalovirus exposure and HLA in healthy donors. Study-wide results and limits: Rarity characterized most TCR sequences, yet some public TCRs appeared in many donors. As a later analysis showed, several of the most significant clusters appeared to be linked to common viral pathogens.

In regard to this clone: What it binds is not known.

The PCR employed 60 Vbeta primers together with 13 Jbeta primers. Using immunoSEQ multiplex PCR, the repertoire was profiled, and TCRdb retains in-frame clones only, with some absent. The repertoire holds about 150,000 clones, with approximately 72% as singletons. The sample taken for sequencing was PBMCs. The clonotype originates from a man younger than 35 in good health and CMV-seronegative.

DNA of the CDR3: TGTGCCTGGACCCAGGTTGATACGCAGTATTTT. Protein product: CAWTQVDTQYF. The rearrangement links TRBV30 to TRBJ2-3; no firm D call. This CDR3 has 11 residues. V lost 4 bases, J lost 6 bases, and 8 bases lay in between. Germline V gene lookup returns CDR1 GTSNPN and CDR2 SVGIG (reference sequence). The complete variable domain, with remaining parts taken from reference TRBV30 and TRBJ2-3, reads SQTIHQWPATLVQPVGSPLSLECTVEGTSNPNLYWYRQAAGRGLQLLFYSVGIGQISSEVPQNLSASRPQDRQFILSSKKLLLSDSGFYLCAWTQVDTQYFGPGTRLTVL.